This T cell receptor (beta chain) was obtained from a study of blood T cell repertoires in COVID-19. The CDR3 sequence is 15 residues long. Germline assignment: CDR1 GTSNPN and CDR2 SVGIG (reference sequence). Trimming pared 0 bases from V and 7 bases from J, leaving 16 bases between. Original processing methods: From reference gene primer amplification, estimates of nucleated cell counts were derived. Clones were sequenced by immunoSEQ multiplex PCR, and TCRdb holds only the in-frame ones, with some missing. The DNA gave D and trimming, while V, J and clone size come from that table. There are some 150,000 clones in the sample; 83% occur only once, and around 4.3% lies in the top ten.

The chain couples TRBV30 to TRBJ1-5; tentatively, D is TRBD1 (5 bases). The sequence was obtained from a woman aged 45 to 65 who had recovered from COVID-19. Sequencing used PBMCs or T cells enriched from blood (not recorded which). CDR3 protein: CAWSVTRGIGQPQHF. CDR3 nucleotide sequence: TGTGCCTGGAGTGTAACTCGGGGGATAGGGCAGCCCCAGCATTTT.